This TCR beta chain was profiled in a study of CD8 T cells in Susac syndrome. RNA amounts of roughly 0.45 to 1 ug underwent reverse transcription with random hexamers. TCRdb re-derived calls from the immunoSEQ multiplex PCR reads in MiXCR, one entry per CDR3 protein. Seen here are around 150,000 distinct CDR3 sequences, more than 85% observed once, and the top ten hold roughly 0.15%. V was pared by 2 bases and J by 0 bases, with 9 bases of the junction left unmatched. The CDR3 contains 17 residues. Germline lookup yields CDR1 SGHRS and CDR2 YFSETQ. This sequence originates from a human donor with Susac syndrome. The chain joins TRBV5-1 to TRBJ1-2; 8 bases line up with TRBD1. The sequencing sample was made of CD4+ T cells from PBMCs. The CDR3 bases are TGCGCCAGCAGCTTCGTCCGGGACAGGTCAGCTAACTATGGCTACACCTTC. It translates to CASSFVRDRSANYGYTF.